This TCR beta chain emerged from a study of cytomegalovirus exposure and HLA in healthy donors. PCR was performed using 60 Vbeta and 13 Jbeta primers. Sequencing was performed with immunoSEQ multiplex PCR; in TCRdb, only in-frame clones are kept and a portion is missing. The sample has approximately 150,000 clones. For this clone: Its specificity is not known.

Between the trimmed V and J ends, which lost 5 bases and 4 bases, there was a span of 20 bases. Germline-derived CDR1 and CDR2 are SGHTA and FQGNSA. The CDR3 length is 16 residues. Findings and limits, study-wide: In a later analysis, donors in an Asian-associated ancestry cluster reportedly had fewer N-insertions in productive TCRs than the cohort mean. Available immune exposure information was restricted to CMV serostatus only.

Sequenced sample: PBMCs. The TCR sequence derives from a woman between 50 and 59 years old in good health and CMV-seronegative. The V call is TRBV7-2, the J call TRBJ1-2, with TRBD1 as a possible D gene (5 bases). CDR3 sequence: CASSPGGRADSYGYTF. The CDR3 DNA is TGTGCCAGCAGCCCGGGCGGCAGGGCGGATAGCTATGGCTACACCTTC. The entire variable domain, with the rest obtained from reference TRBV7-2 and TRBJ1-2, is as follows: GAGVSQSPSNKVTEKGKDVELRCDPISGHTALYWYRQSLGQGLEFLIYFQGNSAPDKSGLPSDRFSAERTGGSVSTLTIQRTQQEDSAVYLCASSPGGRADSYGYTFGSGTRLTVV.